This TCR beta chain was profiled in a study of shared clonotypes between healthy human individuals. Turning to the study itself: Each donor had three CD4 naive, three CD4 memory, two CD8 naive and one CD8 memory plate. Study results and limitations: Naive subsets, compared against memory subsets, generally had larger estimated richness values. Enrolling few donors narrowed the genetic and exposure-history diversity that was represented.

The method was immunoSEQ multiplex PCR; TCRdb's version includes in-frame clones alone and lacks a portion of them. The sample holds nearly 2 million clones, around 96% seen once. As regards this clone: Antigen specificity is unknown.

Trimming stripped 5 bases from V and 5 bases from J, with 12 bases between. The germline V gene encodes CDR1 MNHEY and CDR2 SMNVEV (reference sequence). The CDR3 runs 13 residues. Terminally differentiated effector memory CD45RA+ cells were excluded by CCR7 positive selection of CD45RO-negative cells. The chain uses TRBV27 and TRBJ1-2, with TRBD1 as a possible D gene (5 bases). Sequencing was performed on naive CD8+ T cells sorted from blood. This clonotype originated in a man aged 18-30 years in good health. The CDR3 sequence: CASSGMGPYGYTF. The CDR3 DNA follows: TGTGCCAGCAGTGGTATGGGGCCGTATGGCTACACCTTC.